The 18 T cell receptor beta chains below all came from one sample that was sequenced in a study of blood T cell repertoires in COVID-19. Measured with immunoSEQ multiplex PCR; TCRdb has only the in-frame clones, and not every one. The sample has 150,000 to 200,000 clones, roughly 80% seen once; the top ten hold approximately 12%. The specimen was peripheral blood. The receptor source for this set is a woman of 80 years or more with COVID-19, enrolled during active disease.

The rearrangement links TRBV5-6 to TRBJ1-2, with D unresolved. The CDR3 runs 16 residues. Trimming pared 0 bases from V and 2 bases from J, leaving 14 bases between. Germline V gives CDR1 SGHDT, CDR2 YYEEEE. Written as DNA, the CDR3 is TGTGCCAGCAGCTTGGGTTTCCCCGGGATGAACTATGGCTACACCTTC. Translation gives CASSLGFPGMNYGYTF.

The chain couples TRBV29-1 to TRBJ2-7, with TRBD2 matching over 7 bases. Unmatched junction bases numbered 5, after V lost 6 bases and J lost 6 bases. The CDR3 loop spans 11 amino acids. Germline-derived CDR1 and CDR2 are SQVTM and ANQGSEA. The CDR3 DNA follows: TGCAGCGTGGTCACGGGAGGCGAGCAGTACTTC. The encoded protein is CSVVTGGEQYF.

The chain couples TRBV7-9 to TRBJ1-1; tentatively, D is TRBD1 (5 bases). With 2 bases removed from V and 0 bases from J, the gap between germline ends came to 13 bases. Germline CDR1 is SEHNR and CDR2 is FQNEAQ (reference sequence). The CDR3 spans 16 residues. The CDR3 coding sequence is TGTGCCAGCAGCTTAAGACAGTCGGGCATGAACACTGAAGCTTTCTTT. Translating it yields CASSLRQSGMNTEAFF.

V usage is TRBV5-8 and J usage is TRBJ1-1; 8 nucleotides line up with TRBD1. Germline V gene data show CDR1 as SGHTS and CDR2 as YDEGEE. Trimming cost V 2 bases and J 0 bases; bases outside gene matches: 3. The CDR3 is 15 amino acids. CDR3 residues: CASSFQGALNTEAFF. CDR3 sequence (DNA): TGTGCCAGCAGCTTTCAGGGGGCTCTGAACACTGAAGCTTTCTTT.

The chain has TRBV24-1 and TRBJ2-1; 7 bases are shared with TRBD2. The CDR3 runs to 16 residues. Germline V gene data show CDR1 as KGHDR and CDR2 as SFDVKD. V gave up 3 bases and J gave up 6 bases; unmatched junction bases: 10. The CDR3, as DNA: TGTGCCACCAGTGATGGGGGGAGGGCCGGGGGCAATGAGCAGTTCTTC. Its translation is CATSDGGRAGGNEQFF.

The chain has TRBV29-1 and TRBJ2-5; a possible D gene is TRBD1 (6 bases). Germline V lookup: CDR1 SQVTM, CDR2 ANQGSEA. The CDR3 extends over 12 amino acids. V lost 7 bases to trimming and J lost 5 bases, with 14 bases between them. Written as DNA, the CDR3 is TGCAGCGCCGGGCGGCAGGGGGAGACCCAGTACTTC. Translating gives CSAGRQGETQYF.

V usage is TRBV15 and J usage is TRBJ1-1; 7 positions match TRBD1. V lost 0 bases, J lost 11 bases, and 6 bases stayed unmatched. This CDR3 is built from 13 residues. Per the germline V gene, CDR1 is LNHNV and CDR2 is YYDKDF (reference sequence). The CDR3 loop is CATSREAWTGAFF. CDR3 coding DNA: TGTGCCACCAGCAGAGAAGCATGGACAGGCGCTTTCTTT.

J is TRBJ2-3 and V is TRBV9; 13 nucleotides line up with TRBD2. J lost 6 bases, V lost 4 bases, and 11 bases had no gene match. This CDR3 has 17 residues. CDR1 and CDR2 (germline): SGDLS, YYNGEE. This chain's CDR3 is CASSLRTSGGSTDTQYF. The CDR3 DNA is TGTGCCAGCAGCTTACGGACTAGCGGGGGTTCCACGGATACGCAGTATTTT.

This chain connects TRBV7-2 to TRBJ1-1; a weak D match, TRBD1 (5 bases). The germline CDR1 and CDR2 sequences are SGHTA and FQGNSA. Trimming took off 1 base at V and 2 bases at J, with 11 bases between the two ends. The CDR3 extends over 15 amino acids. The CDR3 region is CASSLVPGLNTEAFF. The CDR3 coding sequence is TGTGCCAGCAGCTTAGTCCCGGGACTCAACACTGAAGCTTTCTTT.

The chain has TRBV19 and TRBJ1-1; D is perhaps TRBD1 (5 bases). CDR1 is LNHDA and CDR2 is SQIVND in the germline V gene (reference sequence). Trimming removed 3 bases at V and 5 bases at J, with 16 bases between. This CDR3 has 15 amino acids. CDR3 sequence: CASSISRVGRTEAFF. CDR3 bases: TGTGCCAGTAGTATCAGCAGGGTCGGGAGGACTGAAGCTTTCTTT.

J is TRBJ1-5 and V is TRBV6-2 or TRBV6-3, with 12 bases lining up with TRBD1. V lost 0 bases to trimming and J lost 5 bases; unmatched junction nucleotides: 2. The germline gives CDR1 MNHEY, CDR2 SVGEGT. The CDR3 spans 16 residues. The CDR3 spells CASSYSRDRGHQPQHF. CDR3 bases: TGTGCCAGCAGTTACTCGAGGGACAGGGGGCATCAGCCCCAGCATTTT.

Here the CDR3 DNA reads TGCGCCAGCAGCCAGGGTAGCGGGGGGGAGACCCAGTACTTC. The encoded protein is CASSQGSGGETQYF. The chain uses TRBV4-3 and TRBJ2-5; the match to TRBD2 covers 10 bases. The germline gives CDR1 LGHNA, CDR2 YSLEER. This CDR3 has 14 residues. The ends lost 3 bases at V and 5 bases at J; junction bases unmatched: 3.

The V and J genes are TRBV10-3 and TRBJ2-4; TRBD2 matches at 13 bases. The junction had 10 bases not matched to a gene; V was cut back by 2 bases and J by 0 bases. This CDR3 spans 20 amino acids. Looked up from germline, CDR1 is ENHRY and CDR2 is SYGVKD. In DNA, the CDR3 is TGTGCCATCAGTGAGAGGTGGACTAGCGGGGGCTTACTAGCCAAAAACATTCAGTACTTC. It specifies CAISERWTSGGLLAKNIQYF.

J is TRBJ2-3 and V is TRBV6-2 or TRBV6-3, with a possible D match to TRBD1 (6 bases). Per germline, CDR1 MNHEY and CDR2 SVGEGT. V lost 0 bases, J lost 6 bases, and 10 bases lay in between. CDR3 size: 14 residues. CDR3 loop: CASSYSTGSDTQYF. CDR3 in DNA: TGTGCCAGCAGTTACTCCACAGGGTCCGATACGCAGTATTTT.

Comments on this clone: Its ends do not fully match the called genes, so a read error is possible. The chain joins TRBV2 to TRBJ1-6; the match to TRBD1 covers 8 bases. Per the germline V gene, CDR1 is SNHLY and CDR2 is FYNNEI. There are 13 residues in the CDR3. The CDR3 loop reads CAGRQGSNSPLHF. As DNA, the CDR3 is TGTGCCGGCAGACAGGGGAGTAATTCACCCCTCCACTTT.

V gene TRBV12-5 combines with J gene TRBJ1-4, with 7 bases that match TRBD1. Trimming took 5 bases from V and 8 from J; bases not matched to a gene: 5. CDR3 length: 13 amino acids. Germline CDR1 reads LGHNT; CDR2 reads FRNRAP. The CDR3 here is CASGLTGEEKLFF. The CDR3 DNA reads TGTGCTAGTGGTCTAACAGGGGAAGAAAAACTGTTTTTT.

The V and J genes are TRBV29-1 and TRBJ2-4; D is ambiguous. Germline loops: CDR1 SQVTM, CDR2 ANQGSEA. The V end was cut by 7 bases, the J end by 4 bases, with 11 bases between. CDR3 size: 12 residues. The CDR3 protein is CSAQDQKNIQYF. The CDR3 region has the DNA TGCAGCGCGCAGGATCAGAAAAACATTCAGTACTTC.

This chain uses TRBV21-1 with TRBJ2-1; the table calls TRBD2, which could not be checked here. TRBV21-1 is termed a pseudogene. This CDR3 comprises 15 residues. The CDR3, as DNA: TGTGCCAGTCGCGACAGGGAGCGGGGGGACAATGAGCAGTTCTTC. Protein: CASRDRERGDNEQFF.